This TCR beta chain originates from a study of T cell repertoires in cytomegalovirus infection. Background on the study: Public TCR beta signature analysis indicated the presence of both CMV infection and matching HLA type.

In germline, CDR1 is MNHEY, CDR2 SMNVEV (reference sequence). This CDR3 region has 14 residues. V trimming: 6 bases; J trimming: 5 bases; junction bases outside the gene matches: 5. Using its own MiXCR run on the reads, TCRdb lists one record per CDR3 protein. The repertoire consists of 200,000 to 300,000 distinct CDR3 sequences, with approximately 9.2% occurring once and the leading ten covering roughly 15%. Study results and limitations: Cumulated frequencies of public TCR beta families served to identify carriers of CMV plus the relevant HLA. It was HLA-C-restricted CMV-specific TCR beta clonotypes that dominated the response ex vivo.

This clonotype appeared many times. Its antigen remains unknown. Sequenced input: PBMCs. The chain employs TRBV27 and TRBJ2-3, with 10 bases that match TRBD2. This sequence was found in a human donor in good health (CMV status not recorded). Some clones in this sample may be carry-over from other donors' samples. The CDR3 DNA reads TGTGCCAGCAGCCCTAGCGGGGGAGGAGATACGCAGTATTTT. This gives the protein CASSPSGGGDTQYF.